The 4 T cell receptor beta chains reported below all come from one sample, sequenced in a study of shared clonotypes between healthy human individuals. Libraries were prepared by immunoSEQ multiplex PCR; TCRdb keeps only in-frame clonotypes and omits some of them. The sample shows about 660,000 clones, roughly 70% of them seen only once. Sequencing input: memory CD4+ T cells sorted from blood. Subset in this sample: CD45RA-negative fraction. These receptors all stem from a young woman in good health.

V is TRBV6-1 and J is TRBJ2-5; tentatively, D is TRBD1 (5 bases). This CDR3 spans 13 amino acids. V shed 8 bases and J shed 1 base, with 11 bases lying between them. Germline-derived CDR1 and CDR2 are MNHNS and SASEGT. The CDR3 is CASVRQGQETQYF. In DNA, the CDR3 is TGTGCCAGCGTCCGGCAGGGCCAAGAGACCCAGTACTTC.

The rearrangement uses TRBV2 and TRBJ2-2, with D maybe TRBD1 (5 bases). Germline V gene data show CDR1 as SNHLY and CDR2 as FYNNEI. Trimming left V 3 bases short and J 5 bases short, with 7 bases between. CDR3 size: 13 residues. The CDR3 region is CASSDRVTGELFF. The DNA for the CDR3 is TGTGCCAGCAGTGACAGGGTAACCGGGGAGCTGTTTTTT. Full variable domain (rest looked up from reference TRBV2 and TRBJ2-2): EPEVTQTPSHQVTQMGQEVILRCVPISNHLYFYWYRQILGQKVEFLVSFYNNEISEKSEIFDDQFSVERPDGSNFTLKIRSTKLEDSAMYFCASSDRVTGELFFGEGSRLTVL.

The rearrangement joins TRBV5-1 to TRBJ1-1; D call uncertain. The CDR3 totals 15 residues. Deletions cut 2 bases from V and 2 bases from J, with 13 bases between. CDR1 and CDR2 from the germline V gene are SGHRS and YFSETQ. CDR3 sequence reads: CASSFIPGQNTEAFF. The DNA of the CDR3 is TGCGCCAGCAGCTTTATTCCAGGTCAAAACACTGAAGCTTTCTTT.

The V and J genes are TRBV4-1 and TRBJ1-4, with D uncertain. Germline V gives CDR1 MGHRA, CDR2 YSYEKL. V was cut by 0 bases and J by 0 bases, with 11 bases left in between. The CDR3 has 17 amino acids. The CDR3 nucleotides are TGCGCCAGCAGCCAAGATCAGTCGGTAGCAACTAATGAAAAACTGTTTTTT. Translation gives CASSQDQSVATNEKLFF.